This T cell receptor (beta chain) was sequenced during a study of CD8 T cells in Susac syndrome. It was with random hexamers that roughly 0.45 to 1 ug RNA was reverse transcribed. MiXCR, applied by TCRdb to the immunoSEQ multiplex PCR reads, yields one record per CDR3 protein. Here the sample spans tens of thousands of distinct CDR3 sequences, over 90% being singletons. The germline V and J ends were trimmed by 3 bases and 7 bases, with 7 bases remaining between them. There are 12 residues in the CDR3. The authors carried out high-throughput sequencing of TCR beta. They applied it to CD8+ and CD4+ T cells obtained from blood. TEMRA cells were FACS-enriched, with CD8+ and CD4+ T cells isolated negatively. Study results and caveats: Among people with Susac, CD8+ clonal expansion was greatest in TEMRA cells and active patients.

To note about this clonotype: Its antigen is undetermined.

Sequencing was performed on CD8+ T cells from PBMCs. The V gene is TRBV12-3 or TRBV12-4, the J gene TRBJ2-1; D uncertain. The TCR sequence derives from a human donor with Susac syndrome. This chain's CDR3 is CASSFSPNEQFF. The CDR3, as DNA: TGTGCCAGCAGTTTCTCACCTAATGAGCAGTTCTTC.